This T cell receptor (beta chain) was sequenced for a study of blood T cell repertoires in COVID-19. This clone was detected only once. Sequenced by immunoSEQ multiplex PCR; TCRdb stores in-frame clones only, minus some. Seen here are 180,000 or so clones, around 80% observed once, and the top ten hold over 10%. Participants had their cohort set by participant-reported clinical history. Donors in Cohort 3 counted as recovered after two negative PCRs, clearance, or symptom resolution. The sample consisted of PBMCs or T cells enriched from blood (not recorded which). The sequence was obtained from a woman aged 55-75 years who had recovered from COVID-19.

CDR3 in DNA: TGTGCCAGTAGTGCGGGACAGCCGTACGAGCAGTACTTC. This encodes CASSAGQPYEQYF. J is TRBJ2-7 and V is TRBV19; D may be TRBD1 (7 bases). V lost 5 bases and J 4 bases, leaving 12 bases between the germline ends. Germline V gene data show CDR1 as LNHDA and CDR2 as SQIVND (reference sequence). The CDR3 runs to 13 residues.